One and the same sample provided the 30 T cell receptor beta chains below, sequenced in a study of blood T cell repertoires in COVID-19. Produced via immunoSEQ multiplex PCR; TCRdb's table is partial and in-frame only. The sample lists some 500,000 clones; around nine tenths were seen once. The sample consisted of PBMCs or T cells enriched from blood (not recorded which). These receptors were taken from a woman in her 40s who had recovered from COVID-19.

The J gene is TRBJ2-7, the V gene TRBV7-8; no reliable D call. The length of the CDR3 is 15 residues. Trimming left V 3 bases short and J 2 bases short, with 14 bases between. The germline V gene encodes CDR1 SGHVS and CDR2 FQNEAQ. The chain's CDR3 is CASSFRWRSPYEQYF. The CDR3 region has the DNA TGTGCCAGCAGCTTTAGGTGGCGGAGTCCCTACGAGCAGTACTTC.

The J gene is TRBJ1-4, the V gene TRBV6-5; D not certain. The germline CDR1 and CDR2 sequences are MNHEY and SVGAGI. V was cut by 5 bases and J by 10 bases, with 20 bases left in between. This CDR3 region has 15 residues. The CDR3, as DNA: TGTGCCAGCAGTCGCGCCCCGGAGGAGGGAGGAAAACTGTTTTTT. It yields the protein CASSRAPEEGGKLFF.

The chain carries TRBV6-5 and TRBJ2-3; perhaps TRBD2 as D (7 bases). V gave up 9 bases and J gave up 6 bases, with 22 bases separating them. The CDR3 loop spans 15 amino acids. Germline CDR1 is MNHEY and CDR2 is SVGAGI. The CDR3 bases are TGTGCCAGTGGACTCCAGGTCGGGGGGCTGGATACGCAGTATTTT. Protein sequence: CASGLQVGGLDTQYF.

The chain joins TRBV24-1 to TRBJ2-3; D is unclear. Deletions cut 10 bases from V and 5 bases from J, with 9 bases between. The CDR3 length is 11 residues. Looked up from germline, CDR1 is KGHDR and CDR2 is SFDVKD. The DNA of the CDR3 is TGTGCCACGGTCGGCGGAGATACGCAGTATTTT. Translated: CATVGGDTQYF.

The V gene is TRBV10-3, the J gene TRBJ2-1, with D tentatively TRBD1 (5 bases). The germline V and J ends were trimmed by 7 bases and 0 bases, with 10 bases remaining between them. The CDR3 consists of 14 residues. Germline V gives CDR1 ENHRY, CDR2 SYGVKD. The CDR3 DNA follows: TGTGCCATCAAAGGGGAAAGCTCCTACAATGAGCAGTTCTTC. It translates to CAIKGESSYNEQFF.

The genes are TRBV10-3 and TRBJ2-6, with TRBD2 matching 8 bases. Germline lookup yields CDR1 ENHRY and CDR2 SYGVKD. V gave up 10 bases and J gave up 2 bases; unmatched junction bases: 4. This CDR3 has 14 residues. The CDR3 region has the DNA TGTGCCACCTCGGGGGGGCCTGGGGCCAACGTCCTGACTTTC. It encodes CATSGGPGANVLTF.

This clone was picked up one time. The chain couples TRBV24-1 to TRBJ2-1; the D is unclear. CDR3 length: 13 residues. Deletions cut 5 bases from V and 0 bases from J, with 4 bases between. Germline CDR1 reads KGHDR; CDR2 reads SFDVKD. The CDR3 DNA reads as TGTGCCACCAGTGTCGGCTCCTACAATGAGCAGTTCTTC. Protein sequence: CATSVGSYNEQFF.

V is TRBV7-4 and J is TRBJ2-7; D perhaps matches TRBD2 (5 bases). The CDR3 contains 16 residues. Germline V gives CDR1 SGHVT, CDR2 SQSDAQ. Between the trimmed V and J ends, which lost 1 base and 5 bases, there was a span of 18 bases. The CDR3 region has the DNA TGTGCCAGCAGCTTAGTCGGGGAAGAAAATTTAGACGAGCAGTACTTC. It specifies CASSLVGEENLDEQYF.

For the CDR3, the DNA is TGTGCCAGCCCGGAGGCTAGCGGGAAAGGTGTCGCCTACAATGAGCAGTTCTTC. Translation gives CASPEASGKGVAYNEQFF. This rearrangement joins TRBV18 to TRBJ2-1; 9 bases map to TRBD2. This CDR3 spans 18 amino acids. Looked up from germline, CDR1 is KGHSH and CDR2 is LQKENI. Trimming took 8 bases from V and 2 from J; bases not matched to a gene: 16.

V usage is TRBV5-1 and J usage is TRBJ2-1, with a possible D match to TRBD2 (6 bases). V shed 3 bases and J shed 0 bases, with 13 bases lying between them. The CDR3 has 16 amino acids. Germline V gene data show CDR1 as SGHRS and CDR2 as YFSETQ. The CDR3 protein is CASSSLGGVSYNEQFF. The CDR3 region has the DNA TGCGCCAGCAGCTCCCTTGGCGGGGTCTCCTACAATGAGCAGTTCTTC.

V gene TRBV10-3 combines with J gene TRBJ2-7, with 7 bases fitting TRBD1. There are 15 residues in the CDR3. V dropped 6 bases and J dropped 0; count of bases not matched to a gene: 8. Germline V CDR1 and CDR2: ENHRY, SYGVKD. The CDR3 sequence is CAISGTVRTSYEQYF. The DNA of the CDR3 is TGTGCCATCAGCGGGACAGTAAGAACCTCCTACGAGCAGTACTTC.

CDR3 protein: CASRGPEVYEQYF. In DNA form, the CDR3 reads TGCGCCAGCAGGGGTCCTGAGGTCTACGAGCAGTACTTC. The rearrangement joins TRBV5-1 to TRBJ2-7; no reliable D call. Trimming stripped 5 bases from V and 3 bases from J, with 12 bases between. This CDR3 spans 13 amino acids. Germline lookup yields CDR1 SGHRS and CDR2 YFSETQ.

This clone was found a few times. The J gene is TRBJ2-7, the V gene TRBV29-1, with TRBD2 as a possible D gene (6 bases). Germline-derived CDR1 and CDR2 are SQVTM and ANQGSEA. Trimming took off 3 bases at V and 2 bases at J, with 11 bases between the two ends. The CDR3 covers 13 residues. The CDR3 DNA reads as TGCAGCGTTGATGGTAGCGGTACCTACGAGCAGTACTTC. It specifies CSVDGSGTYEQYF.

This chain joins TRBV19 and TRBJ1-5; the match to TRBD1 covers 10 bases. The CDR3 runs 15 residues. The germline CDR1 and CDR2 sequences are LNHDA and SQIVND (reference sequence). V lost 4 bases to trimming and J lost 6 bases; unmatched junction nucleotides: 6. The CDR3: CASSTPGTGVQPQHF. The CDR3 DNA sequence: TGTGCCAGTAGTACACCCGGGACAGGGGTTCAGCCCCAGCATTTT.

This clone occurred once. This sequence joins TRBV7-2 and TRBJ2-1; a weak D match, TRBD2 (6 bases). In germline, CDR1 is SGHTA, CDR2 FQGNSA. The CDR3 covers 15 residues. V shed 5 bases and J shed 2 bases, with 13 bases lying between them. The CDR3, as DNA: TGTGCCAGCAGCCCCGGGACTTCCACCTACAATGAGCAGTTCTTC. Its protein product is CASSPGTSTYNEQFF.

The chain's CDR3 is CASSPPRTGTYEQYF. DNA of the CDR3: TGTGCCAGCTCACCACCCCGGACGGGAACCTACGAGCAGTACTTC. The chain is built from TRBV18 and TRBJ2-7; tentatively, D is TRBD2 (5 bases). CDR3 size: 15 residues. Trimming removed 0 bases from V and 2 bases from J, with 11 bases in between. CDR1 is KGHSH and CDR2 is LQKENI in the germline V gene.

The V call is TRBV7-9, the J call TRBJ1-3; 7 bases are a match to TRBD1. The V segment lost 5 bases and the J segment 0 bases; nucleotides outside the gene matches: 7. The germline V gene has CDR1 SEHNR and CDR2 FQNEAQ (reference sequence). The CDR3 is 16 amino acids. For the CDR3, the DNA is TGTGCCAGCAGCCAGGGACAGCCGAGCTCTGGAAACACCATATATTTT. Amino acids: CASSQGQPSSGNTIYF.

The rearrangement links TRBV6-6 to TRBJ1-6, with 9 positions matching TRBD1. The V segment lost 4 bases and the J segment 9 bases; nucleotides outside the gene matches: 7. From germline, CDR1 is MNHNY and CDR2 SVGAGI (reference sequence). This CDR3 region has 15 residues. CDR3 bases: TGTGCCAGCAGTTTACAGGGGGCTGCAGGTTCACCCCTCCACTTT. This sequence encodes CASSLQGAAGSPLHF.

The CDR3 reads CASSRGTSGAQGYEQYF. CDR3 bases: TGTGCCAGCAGCCGGGGGACTAGCGGGGCCCAGGGCTACGAGCAGTACTTC. This chain connects TRBV3-1 (or the pseudogene TRBV3-2) to TRBJ2-7; the match to TRBD2 covers 13 bases. V was pared by 4 bases and J by 3 bases, with 9 bases of the junction left unmatched. CDR3 length equals 17 residues. Germline CDR1 LGHDT, CDR2 YNNKEL (reference sequence).

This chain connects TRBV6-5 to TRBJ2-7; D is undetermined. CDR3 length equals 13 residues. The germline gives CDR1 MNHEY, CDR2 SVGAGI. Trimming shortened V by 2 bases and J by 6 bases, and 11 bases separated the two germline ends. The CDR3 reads CASSYRMVGEQYF. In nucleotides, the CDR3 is TGTGCCAGCAGTTACCGCATGGTCGGCGAGCAGTACTTC.

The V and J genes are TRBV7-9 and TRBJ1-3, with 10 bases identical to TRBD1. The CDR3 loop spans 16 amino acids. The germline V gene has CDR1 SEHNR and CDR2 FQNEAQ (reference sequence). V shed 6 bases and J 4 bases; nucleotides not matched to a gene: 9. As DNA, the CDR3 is TGTGCCAGCAGTTCCCTTGGGACAGGGGACGGAAACACCATATATTTT. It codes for CASSSLGTGDGNTIYF.

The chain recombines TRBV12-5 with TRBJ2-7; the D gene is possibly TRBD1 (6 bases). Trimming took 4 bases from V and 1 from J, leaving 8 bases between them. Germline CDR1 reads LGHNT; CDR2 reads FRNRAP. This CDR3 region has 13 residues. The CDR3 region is CASGSGQSYEQYF. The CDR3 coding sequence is TGTGCTAGTGGTTCTGGACAGTCCTACGAGCAGTACTTC.

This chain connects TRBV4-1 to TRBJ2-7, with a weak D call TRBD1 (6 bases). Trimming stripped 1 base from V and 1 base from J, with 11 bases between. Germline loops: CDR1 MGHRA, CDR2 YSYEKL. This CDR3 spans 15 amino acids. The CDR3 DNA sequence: TGCGCCAGCAGCCAAGCCGGGACAACTTCCTACGAGCAGTACTTC. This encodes CASSQAGTTSYEQYF.

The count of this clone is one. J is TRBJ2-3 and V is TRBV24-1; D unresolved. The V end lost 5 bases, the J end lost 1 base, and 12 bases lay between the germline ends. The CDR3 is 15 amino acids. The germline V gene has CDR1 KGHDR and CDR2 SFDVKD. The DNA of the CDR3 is TGTGCCACCAGTGCATCAGGAAAAGGCACAGATACGCAGTATTTT. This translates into CATSASGKGTDTQYF.

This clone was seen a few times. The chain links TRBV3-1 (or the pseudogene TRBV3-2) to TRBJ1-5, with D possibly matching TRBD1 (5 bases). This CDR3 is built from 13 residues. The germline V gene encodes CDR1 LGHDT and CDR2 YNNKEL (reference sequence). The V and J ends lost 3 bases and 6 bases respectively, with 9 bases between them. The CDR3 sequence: CASSQNGGQPQHF. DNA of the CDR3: TGTGCCAGCAGCCAGAACGGGGGTCAGCCCCAGCATTTT.

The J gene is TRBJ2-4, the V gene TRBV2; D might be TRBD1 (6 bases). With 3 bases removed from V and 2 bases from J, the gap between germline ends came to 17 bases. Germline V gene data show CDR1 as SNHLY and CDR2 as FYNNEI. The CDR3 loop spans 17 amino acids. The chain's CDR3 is CASSEFAAGATKNIQYF. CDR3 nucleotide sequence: TGTGCCAGCAGTGAGTTCGCGGCAGGGGCTACCAAAAACATTCAGTACTTC.

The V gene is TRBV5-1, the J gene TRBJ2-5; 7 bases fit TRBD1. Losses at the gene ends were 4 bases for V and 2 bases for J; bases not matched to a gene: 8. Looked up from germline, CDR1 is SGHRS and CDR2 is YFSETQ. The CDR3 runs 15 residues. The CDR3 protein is CASSQGDRPQETQYF. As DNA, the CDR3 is TGCGCCAGCAGCCAGGGGGACAGACCTCAAGAGACCCAGTACTTC.

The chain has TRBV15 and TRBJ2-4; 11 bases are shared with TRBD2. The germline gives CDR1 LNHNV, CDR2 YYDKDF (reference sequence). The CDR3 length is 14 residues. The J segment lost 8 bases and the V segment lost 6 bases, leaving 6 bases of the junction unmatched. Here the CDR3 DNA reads TGTGCCACCAGTCTGACTAGCGGGGTATACATTCAGTACTTC. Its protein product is CATSLTSGVYIQYF.

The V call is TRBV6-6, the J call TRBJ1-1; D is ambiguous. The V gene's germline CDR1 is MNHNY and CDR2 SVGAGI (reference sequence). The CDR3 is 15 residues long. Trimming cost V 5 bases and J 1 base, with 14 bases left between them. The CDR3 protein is CASSIAPEGNTEAFF. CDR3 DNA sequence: TGTGCCAGCAGTATTGCCCCGGAGGGGAACACTGAAGCTTTCTTT.

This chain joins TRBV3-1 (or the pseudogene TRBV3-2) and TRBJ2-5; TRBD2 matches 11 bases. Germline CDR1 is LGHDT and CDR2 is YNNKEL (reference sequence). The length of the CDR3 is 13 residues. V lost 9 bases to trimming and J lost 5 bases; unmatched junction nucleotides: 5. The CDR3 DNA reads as TGTGCCAGTAGCGGGAGGGCCTTTGAGACCCAGTACTTC. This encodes CASSGRAFETQYF.